A single sample is the source of the 9 T cell receptor beta chains below, sequenced in a study of shared clonotypes between healthy human individuals (TCRdb year 2020). The method behind the library was the immunoSEQ multiplex PCR assay. TCRdb retrieved this table from immuneACCESS and kept in-frame rearrangements only. Not all clones are present; in checked studies, unresolved V genes account for under half, and no reason is known for the remainder. This sample has millions of clones in its table, and around 95% of those were observed once. The ten largest clones capture 0.13% of the sample. The sequencing input was naive CD4+ T cells sorted from blood. The cell subset or site label corresponds to: CD45RA+ positively selected. The origin of the receptors is a young man in good health.

The CDR3 DNA reads TGTGCCACCCAACGGGACTCCTATGGCTACACCTTC. This translates into CATQRDSYGYTF. V is TRBV25-1 and J is TRBJ1-2; a weak D match, TRBD1 (5 bases). The V end lost 10 bases, the J end lost 4 bases, and 13 bases lay between the germline ends. From germline, CDR1 is MGHDK and CDR2 SYGVNS. The CDR3 contains 12 residues.

The chain is built from TRBV28 and TRBJ2-1; perhaps TRBD2 as D (6 bases). CDR1 is MDHEN, CDR2 SYDVKM, per germline. V was shortened by 3 bases and J by 5 bases, with 14 bases between the two germline ends. The CDR3 runs to 15 residues. The CDR3 reads CASSLGRGGNNEQFF. In nucleotides, the CDR3 is TGTGCCAGCAGTTTGGGGCGGGGAGGAAACAATGAGCAGTTCTTC.

With regard to this clone: Other DNA variants within this sample encode the same CDR3. The J gene is TRBJ2-5, the V gene TRBV4-1; D gene uncertain. Germline loops: CDR1 MGHRA, CDR2 YSYEKL. The CDR3 consists of 12 residues. The germline V and J ends were trimmed by 0 bases and 7 bases, with 6 bases remaining between them. CDR3 nucleotide sequence: TGCGCCAGCAGCCAAGACCGCGGGACCCAGTACTTC. This sequence encodes CASSQDRGTQYF.

In its sample, this clone was seen a few times. This same CDR3 is encoded by further DNA sequences in the sample. The V and J genes are TRBV27 and TRBJ1-5; 8 bases align to TRBD1. The CDR3 loop spans 14 amino acids. The trim removed 5 bases at V and 4 bases at J, leaving 4 bases unmatched. Germline-derived CDR1 and CDR2 are MNHEY and SMNVEV (reference sequence). The CDR3 loop reads CASSPDRANQPQHF. The DNA of the CDR3 is TGTGCCAGCAGTCCGGACAGGGCAAATCAGCCCCAGCATTTT.

The V and J genes are TRBV6-5 and TRBJ1-1; D is uncertain. Per germline, CDR1 MNHEY and CDR2 SVGAGI. V was pared by 7 bases and J by 1 base, with 10 bases between. The length of the CDR3 is 13 residues. Here the CDR3 reads CASTRNTNTEAFF. CDR3 nucleotides: TGTGCCAGCACTCGAAATACGAACACTGAAGCTTTCTTT.

This clone appeared a single time. Other nucleotide sequences in the sample specify the same CDR3. The V and J genes are TRBV7-2 and TRBJ2-4, with TRBD2 matching over 11 bases. V gave up 3 bases and J gave up 5 bases; unmatched junction bases: 0. Germline V gene data show CDR1 as SGHTA and CDR2 as FQGNSA. The CDR3 has 14 amino acids. In nucleotides, the CDR3 is TGTGCCAGCAGCTTGGGACTAGCGGAAAACATTCAGTACTTC. It yields the protein CASSLGLAENIQYF.

The J gene is TRBJ1-1, the V gene TRBV7-9; D ambiguous. This CDR3 is 14 amino acids long. V dropped 2 bases and J dropped 1 base, with 8 bases sitting between them. Germline lookup yields CDR1 SEHNR and CDR2 FQNEAQ (reference sequence). CDR3: CASSLQVGNTEAFF. CDR3 sequence (DNA): TGTGCCAGCAGCTTACAGGTCGGGAACACTGAAGCTTTCTTT.

The V gene is TRBV7-3, the J gene TRBJ2-2, with D uncertain. V dropped 6 bases and J dropped 4 bases, with 12 bases sitting between them. Germline V gene sequence: CDR1 SGHTA, CDR2 FQGTGA. CDR3 length equals 14 residues. This CDR3 is CASRKAVTTGELFF. Here the CDR3 DNA reads TGTGCCAGCAGGAAAGCAGTGACCACCGGGGAGCTGTTTTTT.

This chain links TRBV5-6 with TRBJ2-6; 8 bases are a match to TRBD1. The CDR3 sequence is 18 residues long. Trimming at V came to 0 bases and at J to 0 bases, leaving 5 bases not matched to a gene. Germline CDR1 is SGHDT and CDR2 is YYEEEE. CDR3 bases: TGTGCCAGCAGCTTGGGCCGGGACAGGTACTCTGGGGCCAACGTCCTGACTTTC. This sequence encodes CASSLGRDRYSGANVLTF.